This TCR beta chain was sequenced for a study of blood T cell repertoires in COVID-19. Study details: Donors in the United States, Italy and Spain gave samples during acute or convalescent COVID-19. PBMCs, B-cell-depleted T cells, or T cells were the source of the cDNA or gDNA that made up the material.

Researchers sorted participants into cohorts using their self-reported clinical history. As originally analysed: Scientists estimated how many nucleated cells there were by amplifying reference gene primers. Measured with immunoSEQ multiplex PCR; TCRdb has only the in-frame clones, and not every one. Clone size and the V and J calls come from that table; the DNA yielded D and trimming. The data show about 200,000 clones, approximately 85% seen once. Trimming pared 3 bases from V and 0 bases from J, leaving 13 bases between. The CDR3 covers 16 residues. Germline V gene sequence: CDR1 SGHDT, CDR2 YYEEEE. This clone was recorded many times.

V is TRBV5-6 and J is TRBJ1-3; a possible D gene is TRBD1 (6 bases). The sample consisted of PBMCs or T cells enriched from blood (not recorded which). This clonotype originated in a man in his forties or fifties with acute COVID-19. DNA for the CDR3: TGTGCCAGCAGCTACCTCACAGGGATCTCTGGAAACACCATATATTTT. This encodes CASSYLTGISGNTIYF.